This TCR beta chain comes out of a study of post-analysis software for immune sequencing data. General study results and limits: Controls showed lower frequencies than patients for five or six TRBV segments, and TRBV5-6, TRBV5-1 and TRBV20-1 were among these.

CDR3 length: 16 residues. Germline-derived CDR1 and CDR2 are SQVTM and ANQGSEA. The V segment lost 8 bases and the J segment 6 bases; nucleotides outside the gene matches: 13. Prepared libraries of TCR beta cDNA carried unique molecular identifiers. It was from roughly 1 to 10 million T cells that about half a million cDNA molecules came. TCRdb reanalysed the PCR reads using MiXCR and keeps one entry per CDR3 protein. The profile covers 400,000 to 500,000 distinct CDR3 sequences, with approximately 38% appearing a single time and approximately 7.6% taken by the ten largest. As concerns this clonotype: Its matching antigen is unknown.

The sequenced material came from blood. The clonotype comes from a girl aged 2-10 years with multiple sclerosis. V gene TRBV29-1 combines with J gene TRBJ2-3; the match to TRBD2 covers 14 bases. CDR3 DNA sequence: TGCAGCTCCAGAGGGACTAGCGGGAGTAAATTGGATACGCAGTATTTT. Its translation: CSSRGTSGSKLDTQYF.